These 13 T cell receptor beta chains share one sample of origin, sequenced in a study of Graves' ophthalmopathy and Graves' hyperthyroidism. Amplification of TCR beta CDR3 regions used RNA transcripts. First-round RT-PCR relied on HTBI primers, and a second-round multiplex PCR came next. A single record per CDR3 protein comes from TCRdb applying MiXCR to the multiplex PCR reads. The sample shows hundreds of thousands of distinct CDR3 sequences, about a fifth of them seen only once. The sequenced sample was peripheral blood. These receptors all come from a woman aged 45-65 years with Graves' ophthalmopathy.

The sample holds many counts of this clonotype. The genes are TRBV11-2 and TRBJ2-7, with D perhaps assigned TRBD1 or TRBD2 (5 bases each). CDR1 is SGHAT, CDR2 FQNNGV, per germline. The V end was cut by 5 bases, the J end by 9 bases, with 11 bases between. The CDR3 is made up of 11 amino acids. The CDR3 DNA is TGTGCCAGCAGCGGGGGAGTGAGGCAGTACTTC. Translated, it gives CASSGGVRQYF.

This clonotype was found a few times. A much bigger clone sits one base away, suggesting this may be a read error. The genes are TRBV28 and TRBJ1-5; TRBD1 aligns across 8 bases. This CDR3 region has 18 residues. Germline loops: CDR1 MDHEN, CDR2 SYDVKM. In nucleotides, the CDR3 is TGTTCCAGCAGCTCTCTTTGGACAGGGTCCGCGGGCAATCAGCCCCAGCATTTT. Encoded protein: CSSSSLWTGSAGNQPQHF.

This clonotype showed up many times. The chain couples TRBV19 to TRBJ2-7; D remains unclear. V lost 11 bases to trimming and J lost 7 bases, with 15 bases between them. The germline CDR1 and CDR2 sequences are LNHDA and SQIVND (reference sequence). This CDR3 has 11 amino acids. CDR3 loop: CAPAPLWEQYF. In DNA form, the CDR3 reads TGTGCCCCGGCTCCACTATGGGAGCAGTACTTC.

This clonotype has ten or more counts. The chain is built from TRBV12-3 or TRBV12-4 and TRBJ2-5, with 7 positions matching TRBD1. V gave up 5 bases and J gave up 5 bases; unmatched junction bases: 14. The CDR3 sequence is 16 residues long. The CDR3 nucleotides are TGTGCCAGCAGTCAAAGAGGGGGACAGCGTTGGGAGACCCAGTACTTC. Amino acid sequence: CASSQRGGQRWETQYF.

At least ten counts were recorded for this clonotype. This may be a read error: a much more frequent sequence differs by one nucleotide. The chain carries TRBV10-3 and TRBJ2-7; D remains unclear. This CDR3 is 12 amino acids long. Per the germline V gene, CDR1 is ENHRY and CDR2 is SYGVKD. In nucleotides, the CDR3 is TGTGCCATCGGTGAGTCACCCTACGAGCAGTACTTC. Translating it yields CAIGESPYEQYF.

This clonotype was picked up many times. The V and J genes are TRBV6-1 and TRBJ1-5; D remains unclear. The CDR3 loop spans 15 amino acids. CDR1 is MNHNS, CDR2 SASEGT, per germline. V gave up 0 bases and J gave up 8 bases, with 14 bases separating them. As DNA, the CDR3 is TGTGCCAGCAGTGAAGCAGGGCACCGTGCGGAGCCCCAGCATTTT. It is translated as CASSEAGHRAEPQHF.

This clonotype was detected ten times or more. The chain employs TRBV28 and TRBJ2-7, with TRBD1 identical over 8 bases. The V and J ends lost 3 bases and 6 bases, in that order; junction bases with no gene match: 16. CDR1 MDHEN and CDR2 SYDVKM come from the germline V gene. This CDR3 is 17 amino acids long. DNA of the CDR3: TGTGCCAGCAGTTTCCCCCTCCCTTCGACAGGGGTCGGCGAGCAGTACTTC. Translating it yields CASSFPLPSTGVGEQYF.

The CDR3 DNA is TGCGCCAGCAGCTTGTTGGGACAGGGGGCCGGGGAGCAGTACTTC. It specifies CASSLLGQGAGEQYF. This chain links TRBV5-1 with TRBJ2-7, with TRBD1 identical over 12 bases. The V gene end was trimmed by 1 base and the J gene end by 7 bases; junction bases not matched to a gene: 6. Germline V gives CDR1 SGHRS, CDR2 YFSETQ. This CDR3 contains 15 residues.

This clonotype was observed a few times. V usage is TRBV5-1 and J usage is TRBJ2-3, with D tentatively TRBD2 (6 bases). The CDR3 is 15 amino acids. Per the germline V gene, CDR1 is SGHRS and CDR2 is YFSETQ. The germline V and J ends were trimmed by 4 bases and 3 bases, with 15 bases remaining between them. CDR3 in amino acids: CASSRREVSTDTQYF. CDR3 bases: TGCGCCAGCAGCAGGAGGGAGGTGTCGACAGATACGCAGTATTTT.

The table lists this clonotype with many counts. The V gene is TRBV29-1, the J gene TRBJ2-5, with TRBD2 matching over 7 bases. The CDR3 has 13 residues. The germline V gene has CDR1 SQVTM and CDR2 ANQGSEA. V gave up 5 bases and J gave up 5 bases; unmatched junction bases: 8. The CDR3 DNA reads as TGCAGCGTTCAAGCGGGAATGGGGGAGACCCAGTACTTC. Residues: CSVQAGMGETQYF.

This clonotype was seen repeatedly, ten times or more. The chain employs TRBV7-2 and TRBJ2-7; D gene unclear. V was shortened by 2 bases and J by 4 bases, with 9 bases between the two germline ends. The CDR3 is 13 residues long. The V gene's germline CDR1 is SGHTA and CDR2 FQGNSA. The CDR3 bases are TGTGCCAGCAGCTTAATCTATTCTTACGAGCAGTACTTC. It translates to CASSLIYSYEQYF.

This clonotype was seen repeatedly, ten times or more. The V gene is TRBV5-6, the J gene TRBJ1-6, with a possible D match to TRBD1 (6 bases). V was cut by 4 bases and J by 7 bases, with 12 bases left in between. The CDR3 extends over 14 amino acids. The germline CDR1 and CDR2 sequences are SGHDT and YYEEEE. The CDR3 protein is CASSLGQLNSPLHF. In DNA, the CDR3 is TGTGCCAGCAGCCTGGGACAACTGAATTCACCCCTCCACTTT. The whole variable domain, remainder taken from reference TRBV5-6 and TRBJ1-6, is DAGVTQSPTHLIKTRGQQVTLRCSPKSGHDTVSWYQQALGQGPQFIFQYYEEEERQRGNFPDRFSGHQFPNYSSELNVNALLLGDSALYLCASSLGQLNSPLHFGNGTRLTVT.

This clonotype was seen at least ten times. The CDR3 reads CASSLYHLETQYF. CDR3 coding DNA: TGTGCCAGCAGTTTATACCACCTTGAGACCCAGTACTTC. V and J are TRBV27 and TRBJ2-5, with unresolved D. The CDR3 loop spans 13 amino acids. Trimming stripped 1 base from V and 5 bases from J, with 8 bases between. Germline V gene data show CDR1 as MNHEY and CDR2 as SMNVEV (reference sequence).